This paragraph reports one T cell receptor (beta chain). Its antigen is not identified. Sequencing was performed with immunoSEQ multiplex PCR; in TCRdb, only in-frame clones are kept and a portion is missing. The sample consists of a few hundred thousand clones, around 77% of them appearing once. The sample belongs to a study of shared clonotypes between healthy human individuals. Study details: With ages of 18 to 49, the donors were two women and three men.

Only Caucasian adults living in Nashville, Tennessee made up the donor group. Roughly 99 million PBMCs were counted before genomic DNA extraction. This CDR3 contains 17 residues. Study-wide points: Sequencing depth was predicted to influence how clonotypes are shared among donors.

The chain recombines TRBV21-1 with TRBJ2-7; TRBD1, the table's D call, lacks a check against the DNA. TRBV21-1 is flagged as a pseudogene. The TCR originated in a woman between 40 and 55 years old in good health. Some clones in this sample may be carry-over from other donors' samples. Sequencing was performed on PBMCs. The CDR3 region is CASSSGVRDRRLDEQYF. The CDR3 nucleotides read TGTGCCAGCAGCAGCGGGGTCCGGGACAGGCGCCTCGACGAGCAGTACTTC.